Shown below are 15 T cell receptor beta chains from a single sample sequenced in a study of CD8 T cells in Susac syndrome. With random hexamers, about 0.5 to 1 ug RNA was reverse transcribed. TCRdb analysed the immunoSEQ multiplex PCR reads with MiXCR anew, one entry per CDR3 protein. This sample carries 300,000 to 350,000 distinct CDR3 sequences, about 91% of them seen once, and the ten largest clones take approximately 0.065%. The sample comprised CD4+ T cells from PBMCs. Source of these receptors: a human donor with multiple sclerosis.

This chain links TRBV27 with TRBJ1-2; D gene ambiguous. The CDR3 extends over 16 amino acids. CDR1 is MNHEY, CDR2 SMNVEV, per germline (reference sequence). Trimming stripped 8 bases from V and 2 bases from J, with 21 bases between. CDR3 coding DNA: TGTGCCAGCTTTCAAGGGAACCAGCTCTCGAACTATGGCTACACCTTC. Amino acids: CASFQGNQLSNYGYTF.

This chain joins TRBV19 and TRBJ2-2, with 8 bases identical to TRBD1. CDR3 size: 15 residues. From germline, CDR1 is LNHDA and CDR2 SQIVND (reference sequence). V shed 6 bases, J shed 2 bases, and the junction held 5 bases outside the gene matches. CDR3 bases: TGTGCCAGTAGCCACGGACAGGGAAACACCGGGGAGCTGTTTTTT. It is translated as CASSHGQGNTGELFF.

This chain links TRBV20-1 with TRBJ2-3; 7 bases are shared with TRBD1. This CDR3 has 14 amino acids. The germline CDR1 and CDR2 sequences are DFQATT and SNEGSKA (reference sequence). The junction had 3 bases not matched to a gene; V was cut back by 3 bases and J by 0 bases. CDR3 sequence: CSASRDRSTDTQYF. The CDR3 DNA follows: TGCAGTGCTAGTAGGGACAGAAGCACAGATACGCAGTATTTT.

V is TRBV27 and J is TRBJ2-3; no definite D call. The CDR3 spans 15 residues. The germline V gene has CDR1 MNHEY and CDR2 SMNVEV (reference sequence). The ends were cut back, 4 bases at V and 6 bases at J, with 17 bases in the middle. The CDR3 nucleotides are TGTGCCAGCAGTTACACGGCAACCTCGTCGGATACGCAGTATTTT. Translated: CASSYTATSSDTQYF.

A single count supports this clonotype. V gene TRBV5-6 combines with J gene TRBJ2-5, with D perhaps matching TRBD1 (5 bases). V lost 1 base, J lost 2 bases, and 9 bases lay in between. The CDR3 extends over 14 amino acids. Per germline, CDR1 SGHDT and CDR2 YYEEEE. The DNA for the CDR3 is TGTGCCAGCAGCTTGTGGGCAGGGCAAGAGACCCAGTACTTC. It yields the protein CASSLWAGQETQYF.

The chain is built from TRBV6-5 and TRBJ2-7, with 9 bases that match TRBD2. V was pared by 3 bases and J by 3 bases, with 12 bases of the junction left unmatched. Germline CDR1 is MNHEY and CDR2 is SVGAGI. This CDR3 comprises 17 residues. DNA for the CDR3: TGTGCCAGCAGTTATGGGTCCTCCAGCGGGGGGATCTACGAGCAGTACTTC. Protein product: CASSYGSSSGGIYEQYF.

This clonotype came up a few times. CDR3 DNA: TGTGCCAGCAGCGCGGGTTCCGACGAAAAACTGTTTTTT. Amino acids: CASSAGSDEKLFF. The rearrangement links TRBV7-2 to TRBJ1-4, with D unresolved. Deletions cut 5 bases from V and 8 bases from J, with 12 bases between. CDR3 size: 13 residues. The germline V gene encodes CDR1 SGHTA and CDR2 FQGNSA.

The rearrangement links TRBV9 to TRBJ2-1; no clear D. CDR3 length equals 14 residues. Germline V gene sequence: CDR1 SGDLS, CDR2 YYNGEE. V was shortened by 0 bases and J by 4 bases, with 8 bases between the two germline ends. DNA of the CDR3: TGTGCCAGCAGCGTAGGTGAGACATACAATGAGCAGTTCTTC. The encoded protein is CASSVGETYNEQFF. The whole variable domain, remainder taken from reference TRBV9 and TRBJ2-1, is DSGVTQTPKHLITATGQRVTLRCSPRSGDLSVYWYQQSLDQGLQFLIQYYNGEERAKGNILERFSAQQFPDLHSELNLSSLELGDSALYFCASSVGETYNEQFFGPGTRLTVL.

The chain has TRBV5-1 and TRBJ2-2, with no clear D. The CDR3 runs to 13 residues. V lost 6 bases and J 2 bases, leaving 8 bases between the germline ends. Germline CDR1 is SGHRS and CDR2 is YFSETQ. The CDR3 DNA is TGCGCCAGCAACGATATCAACACCGGGGAGCTGTTTTTT. Translating it yields CASNDINTGELFF.

J is TRBJ2-7 and V is TRBV20-1; D is possibly TRBD1 (5 bases). Trimming shortened V by 3 bases and J by 2 bases, and 14 bases separated the two germline ends. Germline V gene data show CDR1 as DFQATT and CDR2 as SNEGSKA (reference sequence). This CDR3 is built from 14 residues. This CDR3 reads CSASTGAVTYEQYF. CDR3 coding DNA: TGCAGTGCTAGCACTGGGGCGGTGACCTACGAGCAGTACTTC.

The J gene is TRBJ1-1, the V gene TRBV5-6; D might be TRBD1 (6 bases). The ends were cut back, 4 bases at V and 8 bases at J, with 18 bases in the middle. CDR1 and CDR2 from the germline V gene are SGHDT and YYEEEE. The CDR3 length is 14 residues. The CDR3 nucleotides are TGTGCCAGCAGCCCTGACGGGGGCGCCCGGGAAGCTTTCTTT. It specifies CASSPDGGAREAFF.

The chain has TRBV6-6 and TRBJ2-1; 7 nucleotides align to TRBD2. V lost 8 bases, J lost 8 bases, and 18 bases stayed unmatched. The germline V gene has CDR1 MNHNY and CDR2 SVGAGI (reference sequence). The CDR3 consists of 16 residues. In DNA form, the CDR3 reads TGTGCCAGCGGACCCAGCGGGATTGGGATTACCGATGAGCAGTTCTTC. Translated: CASGPSGIGITDEQFF.

V usage is TRBV7-2 and J usage is TRBJ2-2; 7 bases map to TRBD1. This CDR3 comprises 16 residues. Germline trimming cut 5 bases from V and 3 bases from J; bases unmatched to any gene: 9. Looked up from germline, CDR1 is SGHTA and CDR2 is FQGNSA. CDR3 DNA sequence: TGTGCCAGCAGCCCTTGGACAGGTGTGGACACCGGGGAGCTGTTTTTT. This encodes CASSPWTGVDTGELFF.

This clonotype was picked up one time. This sequence joins TRBV6-5 and TRBJ1-1, with D perhaps TRBD1 (6 bases). This CDR3 comprises 15 residues. Trimming cost V 0 bases and J 2 bases, with 10 bases left between them. Germline V gene sequence: CDR1 MNHEY, CDR2 SVGAGI. CDR3 residues: CASSYSNRVNTEAFF. In DNA, the CDR3 is TGTGCCAGCAGTTACTCGAACAGGGTTAACACTGAAGCTTTCTTT.

The chain is built from TRBV20-1 and TRBJ2-2; 7 bases fit TRBD2. This CDR3 comprises 15 residues. Looked up from germline, CDR1 is DFQATT and CDR2 is SNEGSKA (reference sequence). V lost 0 bases to trimming and J lost 5 bases; unmatched junction nucleotides: 6. CDR3 sequence (DNA): TGCAGTGCTAGAGATGGGCGGGAGAGTACCGGGGAGCTGTTTTTT. This sequence encodes CSARDGRESTGELFF.